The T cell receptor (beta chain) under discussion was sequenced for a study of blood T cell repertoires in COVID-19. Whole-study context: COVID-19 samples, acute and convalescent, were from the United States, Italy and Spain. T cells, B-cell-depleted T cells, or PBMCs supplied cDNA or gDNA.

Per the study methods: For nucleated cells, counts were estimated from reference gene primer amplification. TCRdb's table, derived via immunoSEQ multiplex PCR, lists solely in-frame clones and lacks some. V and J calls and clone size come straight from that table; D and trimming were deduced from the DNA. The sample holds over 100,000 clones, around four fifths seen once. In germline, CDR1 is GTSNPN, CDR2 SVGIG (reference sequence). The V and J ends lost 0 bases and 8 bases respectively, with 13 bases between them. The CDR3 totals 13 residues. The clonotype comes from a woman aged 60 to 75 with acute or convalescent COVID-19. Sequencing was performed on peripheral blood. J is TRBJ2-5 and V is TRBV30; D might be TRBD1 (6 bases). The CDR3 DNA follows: TGTGCCTGGAGTGTACTGACAGGAGAAACCCAGTACTTC. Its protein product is CAWSVLTGETQYF.